This T cell receptor beta chain is from a study of T cell responses to AZD1222 COVID-19 vaccine. Assay: immunoSEQ multiplex PCR; the TCRdb copy retains only in-frame clones and omits some. The sample lists 120,000 or so clones, roughly four fifths occurring once. V shed 4 bases, J shed 5 bases, and the junction held 4 bases outside the gene matches. The CDR3 length is 14 residues. Germline CDR1 reads SNHLY; CDR2 reads FYNNEI. Study findings and constraints: Seropositive at baseline were only six AZD1222 recipients. Per reports, nearly half of all spike-specific TCRs target regions that are unmutated in variants. Vaccination with two AZD1222 doses was followed by a rise in Spike-specific TCR breadth and depth. Spike was spanned by vaccine-associated CD4 TCRs, with dominance at 160-218 and 743-854.

As to this clone: As yet, its antigen is unknown.

The chain couples TRBV2 to TRBJ1-2; 10 nucleotides line up with TRBD1. The source is an adult in good health. The sample here was peripheral blood, taken on day 0 of AZD1222 vaccination. This CDR3 reads CASSGDRGRYGYTF. For the CDR3, the DNA is TGTGCCAGCAGTGGGGACAGGGGCCGATATGGCTACACCTTC.